One sample yielded the 21 T cell receptor beta chains listed below, sequenced in a study of blood T cell repertoires in COVID-19. Assay used: immunoSEQ multiplex PCR; TCRdb lists only in-frame clones, some missing. Counted here are over 300,000 clones, approximately 88% occurring once; the ten biggest clones make up over 0.9%. Specimen: PBMCs or T cells enriched from blood (not recorded which). Source of these receptors: a woman younger than 45 with acute COVID-19.

In this sample, this clone turned up a few times. The rearrangement uses TRBV9 and TRBJ1-6; TRBD1 agrees at 8 bases. The germline gives CDR1 SGDLS, CDR2 YYNGEE. This CDR3 spans 16 amino acids. Trimming at V came to 2 bases and at J to 4 bases, leaving 5 bases not matched to a gene. The CDR3: CASSVSGTGYNSPLHF. CDR3 in DNA: TGTGCCAGCAGCGTCTCCGGGACAGGTTATAATTCACCCCTCCACTTT.

The CDR3 spells CASSRSGGSYGYTF. The CDR3 DNA reads TGTGCCAGCAGCCGGTCAGGGGGCTCCTATGGCTACACCTTC. This chain links TRBV6-2 or TRBV6-3 with TRBJ1-2; 8 bases are a match to TRBD1. V dropped 6 bases and J dropped 4; count of bases not matched to a gene: 7. This CDR3 comprises 14 residues. Germline-derived CDR1 and CDR2 are MNHEY and SVGEGT.

This chain connects TRBV7-9 to TRBJ2-7, with a weak D call TRBD2 (6 bases). V lost 7 bases and J lost 1, with 17 bases in between. This CDR3 spans 15 amino acids. Per the germline V gene, CDR1 is SEHNR and CDR2 is FQNEAQ (reference sequence). CDR3 nucleotide sequence: TGTGCCAGCACCCTCGTCGCGGCGGGATCCTACGAGCAGTACTTC. This translates into CASTLVAAGSYEQYF.

This clone was counted between two and nine times. CDR3 DNA sequence: TGCGCCAGCAGCTTAAGTCAGGGGGCAAATGGGCAGTACTTC. Its protein product is CASSLSQGANGQYF. This chain connects TRBV5-1 to TRBJ2-7; 8 bases are a match to TRBD1. The CDR3 loop spans 14 amino acids. The junction had 10 bases not matched to a gene; V was cut back by 2 bases and J by 9 bases. Germline V gene data show CDR1 as SGHRS and CDR2 as YFSETQ. Variable domain in full (rest from reference TRBV5-1 and TRBJ2-7): KAGVTQTPRYLIKTRGQQVTLSCSPISGHRSVSWYQQTPGQGLQFLFEYFSETQRNKGNFPGRFSGRQFSNSRSEMNVSTLELGDSALYLCASSLSQGANGQYFGPGTRLTVT.

This clone was counted between two and nine times. Other DNA sequences from this sample encode an identical CDR3 as well. The chain joins TRBV5-1 to TRBJ2-7; 12 bases line up with TRBD2. Per germline, CDR1 SGHRS and CDR2 YFSETQ. This CDR3 comprises 15 residues. V shed 0 bases, J shed 2 bases, and the junction held 0 bases outside the gene matches. The CDR3 is CASSLGLAGAYEQYF. CDR3 coding DNA: TGCGCCAGCAGCTTGGGACTAGCGGGGGCCTACGAGCAGTACTTC. Combining the CDR3 with reference TRBV5-1 and TRBJ2-7 gives the whole variable domain KAGVTQTPRYLIKTRGQQVTLSCSPISGHRSVSWYQQTPGQGLQFLFEYFSETQRNKGNFPGRFSGRQFSNSRSEMNVSTLELGDSALYLCASSLGLAGAYEQYFGPGTRLTVT.

The gene calls are TRBV12-3 or TRBV12-4 and TRBJ2-3; no clear D gene. Trimming pared 5 bases from V and 4 bases from J, leaving 7 bases between. The CDR3 contains 12 residues. In nucleotides, the CDR3 is TGTGCCAGCAGTAGAAGCTCAGATACGCAGTATTTT. Residues: CASSRSSDTQYF.

The rearrangement uses TRBV5-1 and TRBJ1-1, with D possibly matching TRBD1 (6 bases). Trimming cost V 3 bases and J 0 bases, with 9 bases left between them. Germline CDR1 is SGHRS and CDR2 is YFSETQ. The CDR3 extends over 14 amino acids. The CDR3 DNA reads TGCGCCAGCAGCTGGGGGGGCCTGAACACTGAAGCTTTCTTT. This codes for CASSWGGLNTEAFF.

The rearrangement uses TRBV7-9 and TRBJ1-5; a possible D gene is TRBD1 (6 bases). V was trimmed by 5 bases and J by 0 bases, leaving 14 bases between them. Germline V CDR1 and CDR2: SEHNR, FQNEAQ (reference sequence). The CDR3 extends over 16 amino acids. The CDR3 spells CASSPGAGDSNQPQHF. CDR3 bases: TGTGCCAGCAGCCCCGGGGCAGGGGATAGCAATCAGCCCCAGCATTTT.

This clone came up a few times. This chain uses TRBV7-2 with TRBJ2-5; 9 bases align to TRBD2. Germline values: CDR1 SGHTA, CDR2 FQGNSA. This CDR3 region has 16 residues. After removal of 0 bases from V and 5 bases from J, the junction contained 7 bases not matched to a gene. This CDR3 reads CASSLAGGGAYETQYF. In DNA, the CDR3 is TGTGCCAGCAGCTTAGCGGGCGGGGGGGCGTACGAGACCCAGTACTTC.

CDR3 protein: CASSLRGAADNEKLFF. As DNA, the CDR3 is TGTGCCAGCAGCTTAAGGGGTGCGGCAGATAATGAAAAACTGTTTTTT. The rearrangement joins TRBV7-9 to TRBJ1-4; weak D call: TRBD1 (5 bases). Germline values: CDR1 SEHNR, CDR2 FQNEAQ (reference sequence). The CDR3 extends over 16 amino acids. V lost 2 bases to trimming and J lost 4 bases, with 14 bases between them. The entire variable domain, with the rest obtained from reference TRBV7-9 and TRBJ1-4, is as follows: DTGVSQNPRHKITKRGQNVTFRCDPISEHNRLYWYRQTLGQGPEFLTYFQNEAQLEKSRLLSDRFSAERPKGSFSTLEIQRTEQGDSAMYLCASSLRGAADNEKLFFGSGTQLSVL.

This chain connects TRBV6-5 to TRBJ2-3; 8 nucleotides line up with TRBD2. CDR1 MNHEY and CDR2 SVGAGI come from the germline V gene. Trimming took 7 bases from V and 3 from J; bases not matched to a gene: 6. The CDR3 has 14 amino acids. The CDR3 reads CASKRGGGTDTQYF. The CDR3 DNA reads TGTGCCAGCAAACGGGGGGGCGGGACAGATACGCAGTATTTT.

The CDR3 loop is CASSLVTATEAFF. The CDR3 DNA is TGCGCCAGCAGCTTGGTAACAGCCACTGAAGCTTTCTTT. J is TRBJ1-1 and V is TRBV5-1; D gene ambiguous. The CDR3 is 13 amino acids. The germline CDR1 and CDR2 sequences are SGHRS and YFSETQ. Trimming took 0 bases from V and 4 from J, leaving 7 bases between them.

The J gene is TRBJ1-6, the V gene TRBV19; D gene uncertain. V was cut by 9 bases and J by 7 bases, with 16 bases left in between. This CDR3 spans 14 amino acids. Germline V gives CDR1 LNHDA, CDR2 SQIVND (reference sequence). The CDR3 sequence: CASLGGHLNSPLHF. The CDR3 bases are TGTGCCAGCCTCGGCGGCCACCTCAATTCACCCCTCCACTTT.

V and J are TRBV10-3 and TRBJ1-4; D remains ambiguous. V lost 2 bases to trimming and J lost 5 bases, with 9 bases between them. This CDR3 has 14 amino acids. Looked up from germline, CDR1 is ENHRY and CDR2 is SYGVKD. This CDR3 reads CAISEGLENEKLFF. The CDR3 DNA reads TGTGCCATCAGTGAGGGGTTGGAGAATGAAAAACTGTTTTTT.

A single count supports this clone. The V and J genes are TRBV6-2 or TRBV6-3 and TRBJ2-3; D remains ambiguous. Germline values: CDR1 MNHEY, CDR2 SVGEGT. The V and J ends lost 2 bases and 2 bases respectively, with 8 bases between them. The CDR3 is 14 residues long. The CDR3 DNA is TGTGCCAGCAGTTACCTCCGACTCACAGATACGCAGTATTTT. Protein product: CASSYLRLTDTQYF.

The rearrangement uses TRBV7-3 and TRBJ1-3; perhaps TRBD1 as D (5 bases). Trimming cost V 0 bases and J 4 bases, with 10 bases left between them. Germline V CDR1 and CDR2: SGHTA, FQGTGA. The CDR3 totals 15 residues. The CDR3 reads CASSLTGDLGNTIYF. The CDR3 nucleotides read TGTGCCAGCAGCTTAACAGGGGATTTAGGAAACACCATATATTTT.

The chain has TRBV10-1 and TRBJ1-1; D is uncertain. This CDR3 has 14 amino acids. The ends were cut back, 2 bases at V and 5 bases at J, with 12 bases in the middle. CDR1 is WNHNN and CDR2 is SYGVQD in the germline V gene (reference sequence). CDR3 loop: CASSEGPLRTEAFF. Here the CDR3 DNA reads TGCGCCAGCAGTGAGGGTCCTTTGAGGACTGAAGCTTTCTTT.

The V gene is TRBV6-5, the J gene TRBJ2-1; no definite D call. Germline CDR1 MNHEY, CDR2 SVGAGI. The CDR3 runs 15 residues. V was pared by 6 bases and J by 6 bases, with 18 bases between. Here the CDR3 reads CASSSDDSWSNEQFF. CDR3 sequence (DNA): TGTGCCAGCAGCTCCGACGACTCCTGGTCCAATGAGCAGTTCTTC.

This chain links TRBV28 with TRBJ2-5; TRBD2 agrees at 9 bases. Germline V gene lookup returns CDR1 MDHEN and CDR2 SYDVKM. The CDR3 contains 16 residues. Trimming at V came to 3 bases and at J to 3 bases, leaving 8 bases not matched to a gene. In DNA, the CDR3 is TGTGCCAGCAGTTTCGCGGCGGGGGGGCGGAAAGAGACCCAGTACTTC. As protein: CASSFAAGGRKETQYF.

V and J are TRBV5-1 and TRBJ2-5; the D gene is possibly TRBD2 (5 bases). The ends were cut back, 1 base at V and 3 bases at J, with 10 bases in the middle. The CDR3 spans 14 residues. The germline V gene has CDR1 SGHRS and CDR2 YFSETQ. Here the CDR3 reads CASSLTAAEETQYF. The CDR3 nucleotides are TGCGCCAGCAGCTTGACAGCGGCAGAAGAGACCCAGTACTTC.

This chain connects TRBV19 to TRBJ2-3, with D maybe TRBD2 (6 bases). This CDR3 is 16 amino acids long. Trimming removed 2 bases from V and 0 bases from J, with 12 bases in between. Germline CDR1 LNHDA, CDR2 SQIVND (reference sequence). DNA for the CDR3: TGTGCCAGTAGTATAATCTTAGCGGAGAGCACAGATACGCAGTATTTT. Translated, it gives CASSIILAESTDTQYF.